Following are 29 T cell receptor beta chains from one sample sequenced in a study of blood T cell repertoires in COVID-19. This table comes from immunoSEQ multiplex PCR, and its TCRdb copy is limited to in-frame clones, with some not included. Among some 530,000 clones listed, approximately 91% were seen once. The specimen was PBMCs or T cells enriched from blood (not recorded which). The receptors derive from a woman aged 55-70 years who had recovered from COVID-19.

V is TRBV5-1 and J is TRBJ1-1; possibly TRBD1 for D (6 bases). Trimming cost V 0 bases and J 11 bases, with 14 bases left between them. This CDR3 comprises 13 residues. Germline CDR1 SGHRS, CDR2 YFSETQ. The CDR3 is CASSLGWGRGAFF. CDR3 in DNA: TGCGCCAGCAGCTTGGGCTGGGGGCGGGGGGCTTTCTTT. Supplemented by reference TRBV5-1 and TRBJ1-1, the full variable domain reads KAGVTQTPRYLIKTRGQQVTLSCSPISGHRSVSWYQQTPGQGLQFLFEYFSETQRNKGNFPGRFSGRQFSNSRSEMNVSTLELGDSALYLCASSLGWGRGAFFGQGTRLTVV.

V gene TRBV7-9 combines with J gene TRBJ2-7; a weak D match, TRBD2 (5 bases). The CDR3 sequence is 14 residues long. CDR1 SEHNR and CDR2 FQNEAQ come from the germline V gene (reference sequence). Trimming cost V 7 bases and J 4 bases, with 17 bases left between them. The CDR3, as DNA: TGTGCCAGCACTCTTTATGAGGGAGCTTACGAGCAGTACTTC. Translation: CASTLYEGAYEQYF.

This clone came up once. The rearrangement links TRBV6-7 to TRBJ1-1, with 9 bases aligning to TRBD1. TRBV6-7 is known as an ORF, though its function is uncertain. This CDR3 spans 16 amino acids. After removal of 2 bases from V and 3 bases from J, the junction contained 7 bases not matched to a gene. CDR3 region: CASSYPDRGVDTEAFF. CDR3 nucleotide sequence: TGTGCCAGCAGTTACCCCGACAGGGGGGTGGACACTGAAGCTTTCTTT.

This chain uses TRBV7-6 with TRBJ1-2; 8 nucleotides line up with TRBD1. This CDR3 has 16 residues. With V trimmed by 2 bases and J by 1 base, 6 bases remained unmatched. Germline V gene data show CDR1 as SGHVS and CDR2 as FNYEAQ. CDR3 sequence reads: CASSLSDRGLNYGYTF. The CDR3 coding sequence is TGTGCCAGCAGCTTATCCGACAGGGGCCTTAACTATGGCTACACCTTC.

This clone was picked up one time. This chain's CDR3 is CATSTGPGMSPLHF. CDR3 bases: TGTGCCACCTCGACAGGCCCAGGGATGTCACCCCTCCACTTT. The chain recombines TRBV3-1 (or the pseudogene TRBV3-2) with TRBJ1-6, with TRBD1 as a possible D gene (6 bases). The CDR3 extends over 14 amino acids. The V and J ends lost 10 bases and 10 bases respectively, with 20 bases between them. Germline CDR1 reads LGHDT; CDR2 reads YNNKEL (reference sequence).

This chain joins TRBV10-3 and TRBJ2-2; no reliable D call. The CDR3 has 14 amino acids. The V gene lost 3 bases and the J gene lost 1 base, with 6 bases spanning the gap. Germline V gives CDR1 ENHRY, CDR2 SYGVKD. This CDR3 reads CAISDTVNTGELFF. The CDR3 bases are TGTGCCATCAGTGATACAGTGAACACCGGGGAGCTGTTTTTT.

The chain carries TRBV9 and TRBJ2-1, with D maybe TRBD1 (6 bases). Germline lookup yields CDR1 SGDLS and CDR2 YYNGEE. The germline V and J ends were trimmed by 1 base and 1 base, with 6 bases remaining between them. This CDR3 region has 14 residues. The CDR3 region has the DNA TGTGCCAGCAGCGTAACAGGGTCCTACAATGAGCAGTTCTTC. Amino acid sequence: CASSVTGSYNEQFF.

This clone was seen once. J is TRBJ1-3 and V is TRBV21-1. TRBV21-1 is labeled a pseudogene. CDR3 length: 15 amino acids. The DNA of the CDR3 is TGTGCCAGCAGCCTAATCGGGGGACCGCGAAACACCATATATTTT. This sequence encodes CASSLIGGPRNTIYF.

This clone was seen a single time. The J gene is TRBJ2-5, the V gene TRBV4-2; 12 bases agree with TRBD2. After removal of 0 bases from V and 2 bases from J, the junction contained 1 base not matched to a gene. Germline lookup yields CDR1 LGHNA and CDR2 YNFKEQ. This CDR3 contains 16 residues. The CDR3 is CASSQEGLAGQETQYF. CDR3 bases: TGTGCCAGCAGCCAAGAAGGACTAGCGGGACAAGAGACCCAGTACTTC.

CDR3 DNA: TGTGCCAGCAGCTTGGCATCCGGGGGGGGCAATCAGCCCCAGCATTTT. Residues: CASSLASGGGNQPQHF. The chain carries TRBV5-5 and TRBJ1-5, with a weak D call TRBD1 (5 bases). The CDR3 runs 16 residues. The ends were cut back, 0 bases at V and 2 bases at J, with 12 bases in the middle. CDR1 SGHKS and CDR2 YYEKEE come from the germline V gene (reference sequence).

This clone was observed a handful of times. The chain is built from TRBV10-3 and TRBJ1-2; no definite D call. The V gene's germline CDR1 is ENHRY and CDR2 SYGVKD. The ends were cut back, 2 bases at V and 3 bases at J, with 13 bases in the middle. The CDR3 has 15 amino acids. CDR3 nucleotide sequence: TGTGCCATCAGTGAGGGCCCGGAGGGCGACTATGGCTACACCTTC. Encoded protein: CAISEGPEGDYGYTF.

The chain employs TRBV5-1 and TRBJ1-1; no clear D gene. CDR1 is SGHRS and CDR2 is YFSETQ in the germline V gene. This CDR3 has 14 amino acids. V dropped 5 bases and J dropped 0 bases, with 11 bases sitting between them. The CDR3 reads CASSRGSVNTEAFF. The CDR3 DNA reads TGCGCCAGCAGTCGCGGGAGTGTGAACACTGAAGCTTTCTTT.

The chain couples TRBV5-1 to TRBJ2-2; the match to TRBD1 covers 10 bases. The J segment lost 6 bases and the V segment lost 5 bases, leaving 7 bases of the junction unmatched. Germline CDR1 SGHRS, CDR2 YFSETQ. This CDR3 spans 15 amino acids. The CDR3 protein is CASRIGTGDAGELFF. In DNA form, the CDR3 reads TGCGCCAGCAGGATCGGGACAGGGGATGCCGGGGAGCTGTTTTTT. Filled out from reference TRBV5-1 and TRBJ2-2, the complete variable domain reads KAGVTQTPRYLIKTRGQQVTLSCSPISGHRSVSWYQQTPGQGLQFLFEYFSETQRNKGNFPGRFSGRQFSNSRSEMNVSTLELGDSALYLCASRIGTGDAGELFFGEGSRLTVL.

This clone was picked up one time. As DNA, the CDR3 is TGCGCCAGCAGCTTACTAGCGTTGGGAACAGATACGCAGTATTTT. This encodes CASSLLALGTDTQYF. The chain couples TRBV5-1 to TRBJ2-3, with 7 bases aligning to TRBD2. The CDR3 sequence is 15 residues long. V lost 2 bases, J lost 3 bases, and 6 bases stayed unmatched. CDR1 is SGHRS and CDR2 is YFSETQ in the germline V gene.

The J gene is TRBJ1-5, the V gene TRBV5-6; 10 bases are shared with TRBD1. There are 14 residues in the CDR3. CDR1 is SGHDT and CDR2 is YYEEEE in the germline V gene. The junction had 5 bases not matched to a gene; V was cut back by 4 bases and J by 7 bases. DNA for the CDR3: TGTGCCAGCAGCCACGGACAGGGGGGGCAGCCCCAGCATTTT. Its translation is CASSHGQGGQPQHF.

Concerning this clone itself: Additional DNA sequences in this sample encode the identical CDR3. CDR3: CASSPSTGDTQYF. CDR3 DNA sequence: TGTGCCAGCTCTCCCTCGACCGGGGATACGCAGTATTTT. The rearrangement joins TRBV18 to TRBJ2-3; D is uncertain. Germline values: CDR1 KGHSH, CDR2 LQKENI. The CDR3 is 13 residues long. The V gene lost 6 bases and the J gene lost 6 bases, with 13 bases spanning the gap.

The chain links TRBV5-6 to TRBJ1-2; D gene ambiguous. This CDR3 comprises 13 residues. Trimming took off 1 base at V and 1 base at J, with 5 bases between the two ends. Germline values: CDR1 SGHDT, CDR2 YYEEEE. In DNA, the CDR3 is TGTGCCAGCAGCTTGCAGGATAACTATGGCTACACCTTC. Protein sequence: CASSLQDNYGYTF.

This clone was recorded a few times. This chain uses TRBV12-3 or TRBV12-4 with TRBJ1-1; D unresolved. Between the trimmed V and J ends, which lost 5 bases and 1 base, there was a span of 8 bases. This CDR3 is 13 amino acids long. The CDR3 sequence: CASSTPKNTEAFF. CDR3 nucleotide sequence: TGTGCCAGCAGTACTCCAAAGAACACTGAAGCTTTCTTT.

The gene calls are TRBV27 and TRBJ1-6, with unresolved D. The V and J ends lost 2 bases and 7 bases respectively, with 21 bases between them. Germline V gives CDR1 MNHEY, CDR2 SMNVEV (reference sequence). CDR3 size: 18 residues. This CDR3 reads CASSLGVGRGSRNSPLHF. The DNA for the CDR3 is TGTGCCAGCAGTTTAGGTGTAGGACGAGGGTCCCGCAATTCACCCCTCCACTTT.

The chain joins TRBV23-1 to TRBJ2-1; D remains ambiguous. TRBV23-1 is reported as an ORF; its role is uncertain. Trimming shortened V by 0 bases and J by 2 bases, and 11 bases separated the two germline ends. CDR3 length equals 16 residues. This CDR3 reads CASSQSVNSAYNEQFF. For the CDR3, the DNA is TGCGCCAGCAGTCAATCAGTTAACAGTGCCTACAATGAGCAGTTCTTC.

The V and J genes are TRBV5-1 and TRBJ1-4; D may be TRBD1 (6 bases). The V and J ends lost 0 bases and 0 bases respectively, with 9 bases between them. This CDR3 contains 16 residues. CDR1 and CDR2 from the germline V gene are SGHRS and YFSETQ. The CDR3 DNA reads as TGCGCCAGCAGCTTGGTGGGGGCGGCAACTAATGAAAAACTGTTTTTT. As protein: CASSLVGAATNEKLFF.

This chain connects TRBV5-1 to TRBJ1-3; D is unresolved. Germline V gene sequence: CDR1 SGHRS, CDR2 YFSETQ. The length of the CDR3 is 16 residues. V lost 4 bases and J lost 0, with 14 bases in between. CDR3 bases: TGCGCCAGCAGCCAAAGGCCGGGAATCTCTGGAAACACCATATATTTT. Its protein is CASSQRPGISGNTIYF.

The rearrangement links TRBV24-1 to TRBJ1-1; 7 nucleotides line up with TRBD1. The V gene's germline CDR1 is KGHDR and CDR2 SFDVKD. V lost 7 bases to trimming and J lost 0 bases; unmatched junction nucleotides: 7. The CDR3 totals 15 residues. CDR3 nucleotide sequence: TGTGCCACCAGGGAGACAGGGTCTTTGAACACTGAAGCTTTCTTT. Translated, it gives CATRETGSLNTEAFF.

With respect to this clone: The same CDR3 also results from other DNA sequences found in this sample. This CDR3 is CATSDSGLTNEKLFF. DNA for the CDR3: TGTGCCACCAGTGATTCAGGGTTAACTAATGAAAAACTGTTTTTT. The V gene is TRBV24-1, the J gene TRBJ1-4; D is perhaps TRBD1 (5 bases). The CDR3 consists of 15 residues. The V end was cut by 2 bases, the J end by 1 base, with 7 bases between. CDR1 is KGHDR and CDR2 is SFDVKD in the germline V gene.

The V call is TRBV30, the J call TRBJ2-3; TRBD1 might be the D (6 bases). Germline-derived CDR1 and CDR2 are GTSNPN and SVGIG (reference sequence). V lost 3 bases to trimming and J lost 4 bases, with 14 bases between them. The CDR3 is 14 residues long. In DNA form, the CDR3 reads TGTGCCTGGAGCAAGGGGGTAGGTGCAGATACGCAGTATTTT. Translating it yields CAWSKGVGADTQYF.

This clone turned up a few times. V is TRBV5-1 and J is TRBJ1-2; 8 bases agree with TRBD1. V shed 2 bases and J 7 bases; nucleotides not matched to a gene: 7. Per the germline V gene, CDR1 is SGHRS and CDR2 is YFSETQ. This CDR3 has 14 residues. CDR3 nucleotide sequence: TGCGCCAGCAGCTTTCACCAGGGGGCTCTTGGCTACACCTTC. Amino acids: CASSFHQGALGYTF.

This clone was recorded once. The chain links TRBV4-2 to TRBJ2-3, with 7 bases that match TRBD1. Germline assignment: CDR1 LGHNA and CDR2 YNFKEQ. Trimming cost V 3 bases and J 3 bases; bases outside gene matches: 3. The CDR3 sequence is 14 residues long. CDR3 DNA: TGTGCCAGCAGCCACGGGACAGATACAGATACGCAGTATTTT. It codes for CASSHGTDTDTQYF.

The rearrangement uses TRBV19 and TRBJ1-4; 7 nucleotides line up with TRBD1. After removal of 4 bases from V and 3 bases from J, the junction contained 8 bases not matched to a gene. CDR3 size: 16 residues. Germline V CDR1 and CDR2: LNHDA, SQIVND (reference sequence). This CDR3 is CASSKGTAPANEKLFF. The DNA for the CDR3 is TGTGCCAGTAGTAAAGGGACAGCACCCGCTAATGAAAAACTGTTTTTT.

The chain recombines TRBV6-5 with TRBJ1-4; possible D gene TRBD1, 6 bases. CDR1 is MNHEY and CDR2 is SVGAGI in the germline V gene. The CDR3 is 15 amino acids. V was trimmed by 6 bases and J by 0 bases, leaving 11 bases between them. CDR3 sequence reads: CASRRTVATNEKLFF. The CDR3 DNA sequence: TGTGCCAGCAGGAGGACAGTTGCAACTAATGAAAAACTGTTTTTT.